The 25 T cell receptor beta chains given below trace back to one sample, sequenced in a study of cytomegalovirus exposure and HLA in healthy donors. This PCR relied on a set of 60 Vbeta primers and 13 Jbeta primers. Clones were sequenced by immunoSEQ multiplex PCR, and TCRdb holds only the in-frame ones, with some missing. The table includes 150,000 to 200,000 clones, more than 65% detected once. Specimen: PBMCs. The receptors come from a man aged 50-60 years in good health and CMV-seropositive.

The chain is built from TRBV5-6 and TRBJ2-3, with 8 bases aligning to TRBD1. V shed 3 bases, J shed 4 bases, and the junction held 7 bases outside the gene matches. Germline values: CDR1 SGHDT, CDR2 YYEEEE. This CDR3 has 15 amino acids. The CDR3 nucleotides are TGTGCCAGCAGCTCCCTGGACAGGGAGGCAGATACGCAGTATTTT. Protein sequence: CASSSLDREADTQYF.

The rearrangement joins TRBV9 to TRBJ2-1; 8 nucleotides agree with TRBD2. With 3 bases clipped from V and 10 bases from J, the junction kept 9 bases outside the gene matches. Per germline, CDR1 SGDLS and CDR2 YYNGEE. This CDR3 has 14 amino acids. The CDR3 region is CASSAGGGAREQFF. CDR3 DNA: TGTGCCAGCAGCGCCGGGGGGGGCGCAAGGGAGCAGTTCTTC.

The V gene is TRBV27, the J gene TRBJ2-7, with 8 bases fitting TRBD1. Germline-derived CDR1 and CDR2 are MNHEY and SMNVEV (reference sequence). This CDR3 spans 14 amino acids. Trimming took 5 bases from V and 3 from J; bases not matched to a gene: 6. As DNA, the CDR3 is TGTGCCAGCAGTCCAAAAGACAGGGGCTACGAGCAGTACGTC. Encoded protein: CASSPKDRGYEQYV.

V gene TRBV27 combines with J gene TRBJ2-7; D possibly corresponds to TRBD2 (6 bases). The V end was cut by 8 bases, the J end by 3 bases, with 14 bases between. Germline CDR1 is MNHEY and CDR2 is SMNVEV (reference sequence). The CDR3 is made up of 13 amino acids. The DNA of the CDR3 is TGTGCCAGCGGGGCCGGGACTCACTACGAGCAGTACGTC. Residues: CASGAGTHYEQYV.

The CDR3 is CASSSPTPLQGYTF. The CDR3 DNA follows: TGTGCCAGCAGTTCTCCGACACCCCTGCAGGGCTACACCTTC. This sequence joins TRBV28 and TRBJ1-2; unclear D gene. The CDR3 loop spans 14 amino acids. With 4 bases removed from V and 8 bases from J, the gap between germline ends came to 17 bases. Germline V CDR1 and CDR2: MDHEN, SYDVKM.

The gene calls are TRBV30 and TRBJ2-6; 9 positions agree with TRBD1. V shed 5 bases and J 0 bases; nucleotides not matched to a gene: 2. Germline V lookup: CDR1 GTSNPN, CDR2 SVGIG (reference sequence). This CDR3 has 15 amino acids. CDR3 loop: CAWGTGFSGANVLTF. The CDR3 nucleotides read TGTGCCTGGGGGACAGGGTTCTCTGGGGCCAACGTCCTGACTTTC.

The chain recombines TRBV6-6 with TRBJ1-6; TRBD1 aligns across 7 bases. Germline CDR1 and CDR2: MNHNY and SVGAGI (reference sequence). The CDR3 runs to 16 residues. The V and J ends lost 4 bases and 7 bases, in that order; junction bases with no gene match: 10. This CDR3 is CASSFNPTGKNSPLHF. The CDR3 DNA reads as TGTGCCAGCAGTTTCAACCCGACAGGGAAGAATTCACCCCTCCACTTT.

In this sample, this clone turned up once. The CDR3 sequence: CASSYSEAGNTQYF. In DNA, the CDR3 is TGTGCCAGCAGTTACTCTGAGGCGGGCAATACGCAGTATTTT. The chain couples TRBV6-5 to TRBJ2-3; D might be TRBD2 (5 bases). This CDR3 region has 14 residues. V was clipped by 0 bases and J by 7 bases, with 11 bases between them. Germline-derived CDR1 and CDR2 are MNHEY and SVGAGI.

The chain has TRBV6-6 and TRBJ2-1; 7 positions match TRBD1. The CDR3 sequence is 13 residues long. V lost 3 bases, J lost 7 bases, and 3 bases stayed unmatched. CDR1 and CDR2 from the germline V gene are MNHNY and SVGAGI (reference sequence). Here the CDR3 DNA reads TGTGCCAGCAGTTATCAACAGGGGAATGAGCAGTTCTTC. Translating it yields CASSYQQGNEQFF.

This clone showed up just a few times. The same CDR3 is also encoded by other DNA sequences in this sample. The chain carries TRBV5-4 and TRBJ1-1; 8 nucleotides agree with TRBD1. With 3 bases clipped from V and 5 bases from J, the junction kept 6 bases outside the gene matches. The CDR3 has 14 residues. CDR1 is SGHNT, CDR2 YYREEE, per germline (reference sequence). The CDR3 DNA reads TGTGCCAGCAGCTCAGGACAGGGAAGGACTGAAGCTTTCTTT. Amino acid sequence: CASSSGQGRTEAFF.

The V call is TRBV6-1, the J call TRBJ2-5; D might be TRBD1 (5 bases). The germline CDR1 and CDR2 sequences are MNHNS and SASEGT. V lost 2 bases and J 5 bases, leaving 9 bases between the germline ends. The CDR3 sequence is 13 residues long. CDR3 bases: TGTGCCAGCAGTGAAATCAACAGGGAGACCCAGTACTTC. Its translation: CASSEINRETQYF.

V usage is TRBV6-1 and J usage is TRBJ1-5; 7 bases agree with TRBD1. Trimming cost V 3 bases and J 4 bases; bases outside gene matches: 6. This CDR3 is built from 15 residues. Germline CDR1 and CDR2: MNHNS and SASEGT. The CDR3 nucleotides read TGTGCCAGCAGTGATGGGGCAGGGGGTAATCAGCCCCAGCATTTT. Amino acids: CASSDGAGGNQPQHF.

This clone was counted between two and nine times. This chain connects TRBV30 to TRBJ1-1, with a tentative D call TRBD1 (5 bases). The V and J ends lost 3 bases and 1 base respectively, with 6 bases between them. Germline CDR1 reads GTSNPN; CDR2 reads SVGIG (reference sequence). There are 12 residues in the CDR3. The chain's CDR3 is CAWRTGNTEAFF. The DNA for the CDR3 is TGTGCCTGGAGAACAGGGAACACTGAAGCTTTCTTT.

Here the CDR3 DNA reads TGTGCCAGCAGTGAAGAGTGGACAGCCTCCTACGAGCAGTACTTC. The encoded protein is CASSEEWTASYEQYF. This sequence joins TRBV6-1 and TRBJ2-7, with D perhaps TRBD1 (6 bases). V was cut by 1 base and J by 0 bases, with 10 bases left in between. This CDR3 has 15 residues. Germline V gene data show CDR1 as MNHNS and CDR2 as SASEGT.

The chain combines TRBV7-9 with TRBJ2-1; 10 bases map to TRBD2. Germline V lookup: CDR1 SEHNR, CDR2 FQNEAQ (reference sequence). V lost 4 bases to trimming and J lost 2 bases; unmatched junction nucleotides: 14. The CDR3 runs to 19 residues. The CDR3 reads CASSYGLAESYLTYNEQFF. Here the CDR3 DNA reads TGTGCCAGCAGCTATGGACTAGCGGAATCCTATCTCACCTACAATGAGCAGTTCTTC.

V usage is TRBV9 and J usage is TRBJ2-7, with 7 positions matching TRBD2. Germline CDR1 SGDLS, CDR2 YYNGEE. J was trimmed by 0 bases and V by 2 bases; bases with no gene match: 2. The CDR3 is made up of 14 amino acids. DNA of the CDR3: TGTGCCAGCAGCGTTTCGGGGGGCTCCTACGAGCAGTACTTC. It specifies CASSVSGGSYEQYF. The variable domain in full, with the rest retrieved from reference TRBV9 and TRBJ2-7, is DSGVTQTPKHLITATGQRVTLRCSPRSGDLSVYWYQQSLDQGLQFLIQYYNGEERAKGNILERFSAQQFPDLHSELNLSSLELGDSALYFCASSVSGGSYEQYFGPGTRLTVT.

This clone was counted a single time. This chain uses TRBV7-7 with TRBJ2-1; 10 positions agree with TRBD1. The CDR3 consists of 16 residues. CDR1 and CDR2 (germline): SSHAT, FNYEAQ (reference sequence). The V and J ends lost 5 bases and 2 bases, in that order; junction bases with no gene match: 6. For the CDR3, the DNA is TGTGCCAGCAGCCAGGGACAGGGGTACCCCTACAATGAGCAGTTCTTC. It is translated as CASSQGQGYPYNEQFF.

This chain uses TRBV7-9 with TRBJ2-7; 9 nucleotides agree with TRBD1. The CDR3 extends over 14 amino acids. V gave up 6 bases and J gave up 3 bases; unmatched junction bases: 6. Germline loops: CDR1 SEHNR, CDR2 FQNEAQ (reference sequence). CDR3 amino acids: CASRAGTGFYEQYF. CDR3 sequence (DNA): TGTGCCAGCAGAGCCGGGACAGGGTTCTACGAGCAGTACTTC.

This clone was detected a few times. This chain uses TRBV5-1 with TRBJ2-5, with D perhaps TRBD2 (5 bases). CDR3 length equals 13 residues. Germline V gives CDR1 SGHRS, CDR2 YFSETQ. Trimming took off 3 bases at V and 3 bases at J, with 9 bases between the two ends. As DNA, the CDR3 is TGCGCCAGCAGCTGGGGAGATGAAGAGACCCAGTACTTC. Its translation: CASSWGDEETQYF.

This chain joins TRBV6-5 and TRBJ2-7; tentative D call: TRBD1 (6 bases). This CDR3 comprises 14 residues. Deletions cut 6 bases from V and 6 bases from J, with 18 bases between. Germline CDR1 MNHEY, CDR2 SVGAGI. The CDR3 reads CASSRTGLRGEQYF. CDR3 coding DNA: TGTGCCAGCAGCCGTACAGGGCTCCGGGGCGAGCAGTACTTC.

For the CDR3, the DNA is TGCGCCAGCAGCTTGGTCAACAGGGTCACAGATACGCAGTATTTT. Encoded protein: CASSLVNRVTDTQYF. The chain carries TRBV5-1 and TRBJ2-3, with TRBD1 as a possible D gene (6 bases). Per the germline V gene, CDR1 is SGHRS and CDR2 is YFSETQ. Between the trimmed V and J ends, which lost 0 bases and 2 bases, there was a span of 10 bases. The CDR3 contains 15 residues.

The chain uses TRBV2 and TRBJ1-5; D perhaps matches TRBD1 (5 bases). This CDR3 is 16 amino acids long. The V gene's germline CDR1 is SNHLY and CDR2 FYNNEI. V was shortened by 2 bases and J by 7 bases, with 18 bases between the two germline ends. Here the CDR3 DNA reads TGTGCCAGCAGTGAAAGGATTGACAAGGGGAAACAGCCCCAGCATTTT. It is translated as CASSERIDKGKQPQHF. The full variable domain, its missing parts supplied by reference TRBV2 and TRBJ1-5, is EPEVTQTPSHQVTQMGQEVILRCVPISNHLYFYWYRQILGQKVEFLVSFYNNEISEKSEIFDDQFSVERPDGSNFTLKIRSTKLEDSAMYFCASSERIDKGKQPQHFGDGTRLSIL.

This clone was observed once. This rearrangement joins TRBV7-2 to TRBJ1-2; TRBD1 aligns across 8 bases. Trimming removed 1 base from V and 4 bases from J; junction bases left unmatched: 5. This CDR3 has 15 amino acids. Germline V CDR1 and CDR2: SGHTA, FQGNSA. CDR3 protein: CASSLETGVPYGYTF. For the CDR3, the DNA is TGTGCCAGCAGCTTAGAGACAGGGGTCCCCTATGGCTACACCTTC.

This chain uses TRBV6-5 with TRBJ2-1; TRBD2 matches 13 bases. Germline V lookup: CDR1 MNHEY, CDR2 SVGAGI. The CDR3 is made up of 13 amino acids. V shed 4 bases and J 13 bases; nucleotides not matched to a gene: 4. The CDR3 DNA sequence: TGTGCCAGCAGTTTAGGACTAGCGGGAGAACAGTTCTTC. This gives the protein CASSLGLAGEQFF.

The chain joins TRBV12-1 to TRBJ1-3; TRBD1 was called by the table and not checked on the DNA. TRBV12-1 is a recognized pseudogene. The CDR3 spans 17 residues. In DNA form, the CDR3 reads TGTGCCAGCAGCCTGCCGGGACAGGGGGCTTCTGGAAACACCATATATTTT. Translated: CASSLPGQGASGNTIYF.